This T cell receptor (beta chain) was identified in a study of CD8 T cells in ankylosing spondylitis. One entry per CDR3 protein, called by TCRdb with MiXCR from the 5' RACE reads. The sample includes about 450,000 distinct CDR3 sequences, roughly 27% seen only once; the top ten take over 0.8%. In regard to this clonotype: Its antigen is unidentified.

Study observations and caveats: It was reported that disease-linked clones were significantly enriched in matched ankylosing spondylitis synovial fluid. The study identified a TCR beta motif of fewer than 10 highly homologous variants that appeared characteristic of ankylosing spondylitis blood.

After removal of 1 base from V and 6 bases from J, the junction contained 12 bases not matched to a gene. Germline V gene sequence: CDR1 SGHAT, CDR2 FQDESV (reference sequence). This CDR3 comprises 18 residues. The specimen sequenced was blood, either unsorted or a sorted T cell fraction (not recorded which). V is TRBV11-1 and J is TRBJ2-1, with 10 nucleotides matching TRBD2. This clonotype originated in a male donor with ankylosing spondylitis. The CDR3 protein is CASSLGLAGVFSGNEQFF. The DNA for the CDR3 is TGTGCCAGCAGCTTAGGGCTAGCGGGAGTTTTTTCTGGCAATGAGCAGTTCTTC.